This is a list of T cell receptor beta chains from one sample in a study of cytomegalovirus exposure and HLA in healthy donors. The table came from immunoSEQ multiplex PCR; TCRdb's copy has only in-frame clones and leaves some out. The sample yields about 130,000 clones, 70% to 80% seen once. The sequencing sample was made of PBMCs. These receptors all come from an older woman in good health and CMV-seropositive. CDR3s include the opening cysteine and the closing phenylalanine or tryptophan. Each record gives: clone size, V gene, D gene, CDR3 length, J gene, CDR3 DNA, CDR3 protein. D genes are given only for firm matches. Clone size is shown for a subset of rows, as once, few, many or a class of expanded clone.

>NA|TRBV6-5|NA|15|TRBJ1-3
TGTGCCAGCAGTCCCGACTCGATGACTGGAAACACCATATATTTT
CASSPDSMTGNTIYF
>NA|TRBV9|NA|13|TRBJ1-2
TGTGCCAGCAGCGTAGCAGGGGACGGTGGCTACACCTTC
CASSVAGDGGYTF
>NA|TRBV6-1|TRBD1|14|TRBJ2-7
TGTGCCAGCACTCAGGCTGGGACAGGGGGCGAGCAGTACTTC
CASTQAGTGGEQYF
>NA|TRBV5-1|TRBD1|18|TRBJ1-2
TGCGCCAGCAGTAAGTCATTTACAGGGGGCCGCGGCCAATATGGCTACACCTTC
CASSKSFTGGRGQYGYTF
>NA|TRBV9|TRBD2|15|TRBJ2-5
TGTGCCAGCAGCCCCGGGGGGGCGATCGGGGAGACCCAGTACTTC
CASSPGGAIGETQYF
>NA|TRBV7-8|TRBD1|15|TRBJ1-4
TGTGCCAGCAGCTCGAGGACAGGGAAGGGAGAAAAACTGTTTTTT
CASSSRTGKGEKLFF
>NA|TRBV6-5|TRBD1|14|TRBJ1-1
TGTGCCAGCAGTTACGGGACAGTGAACACTGAAGCTTTCTTT
CASSYGTVNTEAFF
>NA|TRBV2|NA|12|TRBJ2-3
TGTGCCAGCAGTACGACTCCAGATACGCAGTATTTT
CASSTTPDTQYF
>NA|TRBV9|TRBD2|16|TRBJ2-2
TGTGCCAGCAGCGTATATCTAGCGGGGGGTACCGGGGAGCTGTTTTTT
CASSVYLAGGTGELFF
>NA|TRBV9|TRBD2|16|TRBJ2-1
TGTGCCAGCAGCGCCCCCGGGGCGGGGGAATACAATGAGCAGTTCTTC
CASSAPGAGEYNEQFF
>NA|TRBV5-1|TRBD1|15|TRBJ1-3
TGCGCCAGCAGCACCCGGACAGGGCCGGAAAACACCATATATTTT
CASSTRTGPENTIYF
>NA|TRBV19|NA|16|TRBJ2-5
TGTGCCAGTAGTAGGTCAGGGGCATGGGACCGAGAGACCCAGTACTTC
CASSRSGAWDRETQYF
>NA|TRBV18|NA|16|TRBJ2-3
TGTGCCAGCTCAGGACAGAAATCCCTATTTACAGATACGCAGTATTTT
CASSGQKSLFTDTQYF
>NA|TRBV7-2|NA|15|TRBJ1-1
TGTGCCACCCAGCCGGTAGGCAGGGAGGCCACTGAAGCTTTCTTT
CATQPVGREATEAFF
>NA|TRBV6-1|NA|13|TRBJ2-3
TGTGCCAGCAGCCCAGGGCCATGGGATACGCAGTATTTT
CASSPGPWDTQYF
>few|TRBV6-1|NA|15|TRBJ1-3
TGTGCCAGCAGTTCGGGACTCCTGGCTGGAAACACCATATATTTT
CASSSGLLAGNTIYF
>NA|TRBV6-5|TRBD1|15|TRBJ2-3
TGTGCCAGCAGTTACGAGGACAGGGGGCCAGATACGCAGTATTTT
CASSYEDRGPDTQYF
>NA|TRBV7-8|NA|15|TRBJ1-2
TGTGCCAGCAGCTTAGGATCCGGGGCTAACTATGGCTACACCTTC
CASSLGSGANYGYTF
>NA|TRBV9|NA|13|TRBJ1-1
TGTGCCAGCAGCGTCAGGGGAGGGACTGAAGCTTTCTTT
CASSVRGGTEAFF
>NA|TRBV6-6|TRBD1|14|TRBJ2-7
TGTGCCAGCAGTAACATCCCACAGGGGCCGGCGTCGTACTTC
CASSNIPQGPASYF
>once|TRBV5-4|NA|15|TRBJ2-3
TGTGCCAGCAGCTTGTCGGGGGACGGCACAGATACGCAGTATTTT
CASSLSGDGTDTQYF
>NA|TRBV27|NA|14|TRBJ2-6
TGTGCCAGCAGTTTATCGACAGGGGCCAACGTCCTGACTTTC
CASSLSTGANVLTF
>NA|TRBV2|TRBD1|14|TRBJ1-2
TGTGCCAGCCAGAAACAGGGGAATAACTATGGCTACACCTTC
CASQKQGNNYGYTF
>few|TRBV14|NA|14|TRBJ1-2
TGTGCCAGCAGCTTGGGGGGGGCCGGCTATGGCTACACCTTC
CASSLGGAGYGYTF
>NA|TRBV5-6|TRBD1|14|TRBJ1-2
TGTGCCAGCAGCCTGGAGGGGGCGGACTATGGCTACACCTTC
CASSLEGADYGYTF
>few|TRBV29-1|TRBD1|15|TRBJ2-1
TGCAGCGTTGAAAAGACAGGGGTCCCCTACAATGAGCAGTTCTTC
CSVEKTGVPYNEQFF
>NA|TRBV5-8|TRBD1|15|TRBJ1-5
TGTGCCAGCAGCTCGACAGGGAATAGCAATCAGCCCCAGCATTTT
CASSSTGNSNQPQHF
>NA|TRBV5-4|NA|16|TRBJ1-4
TGTGCCAGCAGCTTGGCCGCGGGGGGAACTAATGAAAAACTGTTTTTT
CASSLAAGGTNEKLFF
>NA|TRBV5-1|TRBD1|13|TRBJ1-4
TGCGCCAGCAGACGACAGGGAGGTGAAAAACTGTTTTTT
CASRRQGGEKLFF
>NA|TRBV12-5|NA|14|TRBJ2-7
TGTGCTAGTGGTTTGGTAGTCGGGGGCTACGAGCAGTACTTC
CASGLVVGGYEQYF
>NA|TRBV6-6|NA|13|TRBJ1-4
TGTGCCAGCTTTAAAGGGGGTGGTGAAAAACTGTTTTTT
CASFKGGGEKLFF
>NA|TRBV5-6|NA|16|TRBJ1-1
TGTGCCAGCAGCTTGGCGTTGGGGGCTATGAACACTGAAGCTTTCTTT
CASSLALGAMNTEAFF
>NA|TRBV4-2|NA|15|TRBJ1-5
TGTGCCAGCAGCCTCCTTGAGGCAGGGAATCAGCCCCAGCATTTT
CASSLLEAGNQPQHF
>few|TRBV7-8|NA|15|TRBJ2-3
TGTGCCAGCAGCGATGGACAGACTAGCACAGATACGCAGTATTTT
CASSDGQTSTDTQYF
>NA|TRBV9|NA|12|TRBJ1-2
TGTGCCAGCGGTCAGGGCGAAAAAGGCTACACCTTC
CASGQGEKGYTF
>few|TRBV13|TRBD1|14|TRBJ2-7
TGTGCCAGCAGCTCCGGACAGGGGTCGAGCGAGCAGTACTTC
CASSSGQGSSEQYF
>NA|TRBV4-2|TRBD2|14|TRBJ2-7
TGTGCCAGCAGCCAAGCGGCGGGGGGTTACGAGCAGTACTTC
CASSQAAGGYEQYF